This T cell receptor beta chain was captured in a study of cytomegalovirus exposure and HLA in healthy donors. The V end was cut by 6 bases, the J end by 7 bases, with 16 bases between. Germline CDR1 is ENHRY and CDR2 is SYGVKD. CDR3 length: 14 residues. Primers for the PCR totalled 60 Vbeta and 13 Jbeta. This table comes from immunoSEQ multiplex PCR, and its TCRdb copy is limited to in-frame clones, with some not included. This sample has more than 65,000 clones, with under 85% found just once. Study-wide findings and caveats: Exclusion as indistinguishable affected some V segments, including TRBV6-2 and TRBV6-3. In a later analysis, most CMV-associated TCR beta chains appeared HLA-restricted.

With regard to this clone: Its cognate antigen is unknown.

This TCR derives from a woman in her thirties or forties in good health and CMV-seropositive. The sequenced sample was PBMCs. The rearrangement uses TRBV10-3 and TRBJ2-1, with D possibly TRBD2 on 5 matching bases. CDR3 sequence (DNA): TGTGCCATCAGGGAGGCATTAACTTTTAATGAGCAGTTCTTC. It is translated as CAIREALTFNEQFF.